The table lists the clone carrying this TCR beta chain with a few counts. Antigen: not known. Trimming took 6 bases from V and 2 from J, leaving 11 bases between them. Looked up from germline, CDR1 is SGHKS and CDR2 is YYEKEE (reference sequence). The length of the CDR3 is 13 residues. This entry belongs to a study of post-analysis software for immune sequencing data. Regarding the study as a whole: Compared with controls, patients had more of about 5 TRBV segments, including TRBV5-6, TRBV5-1 and TRBV20-1.

TCR beta cDNA libraries had unique molecular identifiers. TCRdb reanalysed the PCR reads using MiXCR and keeps one entry per CDR3 protein. Of hundreds of thousands of distinct CDR3 sequences listed, roughly three fifths were seen once; the top ten hold roughly 10%. The sequence derives from a girl aged 2 to 9 with multiple sclerosis. The sample was blood. This chain links TRBV5-5 with TRBJ1-2; D unresolved. The CDR3 protein is CASTTGPNYGYTF. The CDR3 DNA is TGTGCCAGCACCACCGGACCAAACTATGGCTACACCTTC.